This T cell receptor beta chain came from a study of blood T cell repertoires in COVID-19. Across the whole study: Some COVID-19 samples were acute and others convalescent; all came from the United States, Italy and Spain.

This CDR3 has 12 amino acids. Per the germline V gene, CDR1 is SEHNR and CDR2 is FQNEAQ (reference sequence). The V gene lost 3 bases and the J gene lost 4 bases, with 4 bases spanning the gap. Profiled with immunoSEQ multiplex PCR; TCRdb holds only in-frame clones, not every one. The sample has some 180,000 clones, 82% seen once; the top ten hold 7.8%. The V and J genes are TRBV7-9 and TRBJ1-3; no clear D gene. The source is a woman between 55 and 75 years old with COVID-19, enrolled during active disease. The sample was peripheral blood. In DNA, the CDR3 is TGTGCCAGCAGCTTTAGCGGAAACACCATATATTTT. This gives the protein CASSFSGNTIYF.